The 25 T cell receptor beta chains in this list originate from one sample, sequenced in a study of early T cells in non-severe SARS-CoV-2 infection. TCRdb re-called the 5' RACE reads with MiXCR, one entry per CDR3 protein. The sample records approximately 100,000 distinct CDR3 sequences, about 11% being singletons. Sample: whole blood. The receptors stem from an adult who was a healthcare worker with PCR-confirmed SARS-CoV-2 infection or an uninfected control (not recorded which).

This clonotype was seen a few times. V and J are TRBV7-9 and TRBJ1-2, with 7 positions matching TRBD1. V lost 6 bases, J lost 0 bases, and 1 base stayed unmatched. The CDR3 loop spans 13 amino acids. CDR1 and CDR2 from the germline V gene are SEHNR and FQNEAQ (reference sequence). The CDR3 region has the DNA TGTGCCAGCAGGGGGACAGCTAACTATGGCTACACCTTC. As protein: CASRGTANYGYTF.

The chain links TRBV11-3 to TRBJ2-1; 8 bases line up with TRBD2. The germline CDR1 and CDR2 sequences are SGHNT and YENEEA. The CDR3 loop spans 19 amino acids. V gave up 2 bases and J gave up 0 bases; unmatched junction bases: 12. The CDR3 DNA reads as TGTGCCAGCAGCTTATCCTCCGGCGGGAGGAGAAGCTCCTACAATGAGCAGTTCTTC. Residues: CASSLSSGGRRSSYNEQFF.

This rearrangement joins TRBV29-1 to TRBJ2-1; D tentatively reads TRBD1 or TRBD2 (5 bases each). Germline loops: CDR1 SQVTM, CDR2 ANQGSEA. V was cut by 7 bases and J by 6 bases, with 22 bases left in between. This CDR3 contains 15 residues. CDR3 sequence reads: CSAEPFRGRSNEQFF. CDR3 DNA sequence: TGCAGCGCCGAACCCTTCCGGGGACGGTCCAATGAGCAGTTCTTC.

This clonotype came up a few times. The gene calls are TRBV6-1 and TRBJ1-1, with D hard to call. The V end lost 5 bases, the J end lost 4 bases, and 17 bases lay between the germline ends. There are 15 residues in the CDR3. Germline CDR1 MNHNS, CDR2 SASEGT. The DNA for the CDR3 is TGTGCCAGCAGTCTCCGGACCATAGGTGGCACTGAAGCTTTCTTT. This codes for CASSLRTIGGTEAFF.

This clonotype appeared a few times. The chain links TRBV28 to TRBJ2-1, with D unresolved. Germline CDR1 MDHEN, CDR2 SYDVKM. CDR3 length: 12 amino acids. V gave up 6 bases and J gave up 11 bases, with 14 bases separating them. The CDR3: CASSDLARKQFF. The CDR3 DNA reads as TGTGCCAGCAGCGACCTTGCTAGGAAGCAGTTCTTC.

This clonotype was counted only a few times. V usage is TRBV7-2 and J usage is TRBJ2-3; TRBD2 matches at 10 bases. The CDR3 is 16 residues long. Germline CDR1 is SGHTA and CDR2 is FQGNSA. Trimming took 4 bases from V and 0 from J; bases not matched to a gene: 4. The CDR3 DNA is TGTGCCAGCAGCTCAGTAGCGGGGGGTAGCACAGATACGCAGTATTTT. Its translation: CASSSVAGGSTDTQYF.

This clonotype was seen a handful of times. This chain links TRBV2 with TRBJ2-1; the D is unclear. Per germline, CDR1 SNHLY and CDR2 FYNNEI. This CDR3 is 16 amino acids long. The V gene lost 1 base and the J gene lost 3 bases, with 13 bases spanning the gap. In DNA form, the CDR3 reads TGTGCCAGCAGTGAAGATGGAGCGATTGGCTACAATGAGCAGTTCTTC. Its translation is CASSEDGAIGYNEQFF.

In its sample, this clonotype was seen many times. J is TRBJ1-2 and V is TRBV4-2; tentative D call: TRBD1 (6 bases). V was clipped by 0 bases and J by 2 bases, with 10 bases between them. The V gene's germline CDR1 is LGHNA and CDR2 YNFKEQ. The CDR3 loop spans 15 amino acids. CDR3 sequence (DNA): TGTGCCAGCAGCCAAGATAGGGGGAGAAACTATGGCTACACCTTC. Residues: CASSQDRGRNYGYTF.

This clonotype appeared a few times. The V and J genes are TRBV6-5 and TRBJ1-6; D uncertain. V lost 6 bases, J lost 0 bases, and 3 bases lay in between. Germline CDR1 is MNHEY and CDR2 is SVGAGI. The CDR3 length is 13 residues. CDR3 coding DNA: TGTGCCAGCAGGAGCTCCTATAATTCACCCCTCCACTTT. Protein product: CASRSSYNSPLHF.

J is TRBJ1-2 and V is TRBV12-3 or TRBV12-4; no definite D call. This CDR3 contains 14 residues. The germline V and J ends were trimmed by 1 base and 8 bases, with 14 bases remaining between them. In nucleotides, the CDR3 is TGTGCCAGCAGTTTAGAAGCAGGCTACGTCGGCTACACCTTC. Its translation: CASSLEAGYVGYTF.

This clonotype was seen more than once but under ten times. This chain links TRBV6-2 or TRBV6-3 with TRBJ1-5; the D gene is possibly TRBD1 (6 bases). The CDR3 spans 15 residues. Germline V gives CDR1 MNHEY, CDR2 SVGEGT. Trimming removed 4 bases at V and 4 bases at J, with 14 bases between. CDR3 nucleotide sequence: TGTGCCAGCAGTTCGCTTGTTAGGGGGAATCAGCCCCAGCATTTT. Amino acid sequence: CASSSLVRGNQPQHF.

V and J are TRBV29-1 and TRBJ1-5; 10 positions match TRBD1. CDR3 length equals 12 residues. With V trimmed by 7 bases and J by 5 bases, 2 bases remained unmatched. Germline loops: CDR1 SQVTM, CDR2 ANQGSEA. The CDR3 region is CSAGQGDQPQHF. Here the CDR3 DNA reads TGCAGCGCCGGACAGGGGGATCAGCCCCAGCATTTT.

This clonotype has just a few counts. The chain carries TRBV12-3 or TRBV12-4 and TRBJ2-1; TRBD2 matches at 7 bases. V lost 3 bases, J lost 4 bases, and 6 bases stayed unmatched. This CDR3 has 15 residues. CDR3 DNA sequence: TGTGCCAGCAGTTTCTCCAGCGGGGCGTACAATGAGCAGTTCTTC. Its protein product is CASSFSSGAYNEQFF.

This clonotype came up a few times. The gene calls are TRBV6-5 and TRBJ2-7; 10 bases are a match to TRBD1. Germline lookup yields CDR1 MNHEY and CDR2 SVGAGI. V lost 0 bases, J lost 5 bases, and 4 bases stayed unmatched. The CDR3 extends over 15 amino acids. CDR3 region: CASSYSRTGGNEQYF. CDR3 DNA sequence: TGTGCCAGCAGTTACTCCCGGACAGGGGGAAACGAGCAGTACTTC.

This clonotype has a count of ten or more. This sequence joins TRBV28 and TRBJ1-1; unclear D gene. The germline gives CDR1 MDHEN, CDR2 SYDVKM. V lost 3 bases and J 1 base, leaving 12 bases between the germline ends. The CDR3 is 15 amino acids. The CDR3 DNA reads as TGTGCCAGCAGTTTCCTCGAGTCGGGGAACACTGAAGCTTTCTTT. Translated: CASSFLESGNTEAFF.

This clonotype was observed many times. The V and J genes are TRBV13 and TRBJ2-1; 7 bases match TRBD1. Germline CDR1 is PRHDT and CDR2 is FYEKMQ (reference sequence). The CDR3 sequence is 16 residues long. The junction had 9 bases not matched to a gene; V was cut back by 5 bases and J by 2 bases. Here the CDR3 reads CASSQYTGTAYNEQFF. For the CDR3, the DNA is TGTGCCAGCAGCCAGTATACCGGGACAGCCTACAATGAGCAGTTCTTC.

There are a few counts of this clonotype. The rearrangement links TRBV19 to TRBJ2-7; D is perhaps TRBD1 (5 bases). V lost 4 bases and J 1 base, leaving 14 bases between the germline ends. The CDR3 covers 15 residues. CDR1 and CDR2 (germline): LNHDA, SQIVND (reference sequence). CDR3 amino acids: CASSTLGQGSYEQYF. DNA of the CDR3: TGTGCCAGTAGTACGCTCGGGCAGGGTTCCTACGAGCAGTACTTC.

This clonotype showed up just a few times. The genes are TRBV18 and TRBJ1-1, with D tentatively TRBD1 (5 bases). V shed 4 bases and J shed 2 bases, with 14 bases lying between them. Germline V gene data show CDR1 as KGHSH and CDR2 as LQKENI. The CDR3 is 15 amino acids. For the CDR3, the DNA is TGTGCCAGCTCACTCCGACAGAGGCCAAACACTGAAGCTTTCTTT. Protein: CASSLRQRPNTEAFF.

The chain is built from TRBV4-1 and TRBJ1-1, with D tentatively TRBD1 (6 bases). The ends were cut back, 0 bases at V and 7 bases at J, with 18 bases in the middle. The CDR3 is 16 amino acids. Looked up from germline, CDR1 is MGHRA and CDR2 is YSYEKL. CDR3: CASSQDSGQGHDEAFF. As DNA, the CDR3 is TGCGCCAGCAGCCAAGATTCTGGCCAGGGACATGATGAAGCTTTCTTT.

This clonotype was picked up many times. The genes are TRBV7-9 and TRBJ2-7; possibly TRBD2 for D (6 bases). V was pared by 2 bases and J by 0 bases, with 8 bases between. From germline, CDR1 is SEHNR and CDR2 FQNEAQ (reference sequence). This CDR3 has 14 amino acids. CDR3 sequence (DNA): TGTGCCAGCAGCTTAATGGAGGGCTCCTACGAGCAGTACTTC. Protein: CASSLMEGSYEQYF.

In this sample, this clonotype turned up a few times. The rearrangement uses TRBV20-1 and TRBJ1-2; TRBD1 matches at 9 bases. Trimming cost V 6 bases and J 8 bases; bases outside gene matches: 7. The CDR3 runs 12 residues. Germline CDR1 and CDR2: DFQATT and SNEGSKA (reference sequence). The CDR3 is CSAPDRGKGYTF. The DNA of the CDR3 is TGCAGTGCCCCTGACAGGGGGAAGGGCTACACCTTC.

The chain employs TRBV6-5 and TRBJ1-1; D ambiguous. Germline CDR1 is MNHEY and CDR2 is SVGAGI. V lost 1 base and J lost 3, with 6 bases in between. This CDR3 spans 13 amino acids. In DNA form, the CDR3 reads TGTGCCAGCAGTTACTATACAGACACTGAAGCTTTCTTT. This encodes CASSYYTDTEAFF.

Concerning this clonotype itself: This could be a read error, since a much larger clone is one nucleotide away. This chain links TRBV19 with TRBJ2-7; perhaps D is TRBD1 or TRBD2 (5 bases each). CDR1 is LNHDA and CDR2 is SQIVND in the germline V gene (reference sequence). Trimming removed 1 base from V and 2 bases from J, with 15 bases in between. This CDR3 spans 16 amino acids. The CDR3 coding sequence is TGTGCCAGTAGTATAGGCCCCCGGGACGGAACCTACGAGCAGTACTTC. It is translated as CASSIGPRDGTYEQYF.

This clonotype was counted at least ten times. The rearrangement uses TRBV20-1 and TRBJ1-4; 7 bases line up with TRBD1. This CDR3 is built from 14 residues. Germline-derived CDR1 and CDR2 are DFQATT and SNEGSKA (reference sequence). V was clipped by 5 bases and J by 3 bases; unmatched bases: 6. The CDR3 loop is CSAPPGTANEKLFF. DNA of the CDR3: TGCAGTGCTCCACCCGGGACAGCTAATGAAAAACTGTTTTTT.

This clonotype was detected only a few times. The rearrangement links TRBV28 to TRBJ2-1; 7 positions agree with TRBD1. J was trimmed by 7 bases and V by 4 bases; bases with no gene match: 1. This CDR3 comprises 12 residues. Looked up from germline, CDR1 is MDHEN and CDR2 is SYDVKM. The chain's CDR3 is CASSSQGNEQFF. CDR3 DNA: TGTGCCAGCAGTTCACAGGGGAATGAGCAGTTCTTC.